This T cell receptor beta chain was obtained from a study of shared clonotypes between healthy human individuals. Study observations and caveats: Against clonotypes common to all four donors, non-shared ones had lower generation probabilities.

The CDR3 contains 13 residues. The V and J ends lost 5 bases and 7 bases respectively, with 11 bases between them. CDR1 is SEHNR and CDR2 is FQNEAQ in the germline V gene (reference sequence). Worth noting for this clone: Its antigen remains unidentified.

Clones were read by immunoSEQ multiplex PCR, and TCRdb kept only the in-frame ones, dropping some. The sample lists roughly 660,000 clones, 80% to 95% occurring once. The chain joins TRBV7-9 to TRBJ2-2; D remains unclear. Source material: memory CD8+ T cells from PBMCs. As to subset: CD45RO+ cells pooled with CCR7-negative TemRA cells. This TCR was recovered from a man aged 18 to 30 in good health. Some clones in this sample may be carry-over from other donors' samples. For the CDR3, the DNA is TGTGCCAGCAGCCCAATTATGGTCGGGGAGCTGTTTTTT. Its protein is CASSPIMVGELFF.